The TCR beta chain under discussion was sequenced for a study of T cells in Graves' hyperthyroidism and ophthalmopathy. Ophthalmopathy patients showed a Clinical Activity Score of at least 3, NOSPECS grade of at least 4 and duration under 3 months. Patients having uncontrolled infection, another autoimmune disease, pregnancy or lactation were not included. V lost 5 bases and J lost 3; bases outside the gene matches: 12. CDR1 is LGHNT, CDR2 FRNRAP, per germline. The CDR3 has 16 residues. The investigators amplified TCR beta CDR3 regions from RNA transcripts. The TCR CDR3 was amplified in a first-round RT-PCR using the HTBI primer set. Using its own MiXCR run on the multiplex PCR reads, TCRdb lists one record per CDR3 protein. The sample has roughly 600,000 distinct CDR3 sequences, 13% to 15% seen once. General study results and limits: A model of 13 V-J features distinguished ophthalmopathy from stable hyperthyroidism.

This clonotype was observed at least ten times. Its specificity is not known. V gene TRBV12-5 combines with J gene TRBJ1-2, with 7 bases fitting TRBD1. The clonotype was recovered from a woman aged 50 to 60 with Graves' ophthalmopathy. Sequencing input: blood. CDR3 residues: CASGPPSTGSDYGYTF. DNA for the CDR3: TGTGCTAGTGGTCCCCCGTCGACAGGGAGTGACTATGGCTACACCTTC. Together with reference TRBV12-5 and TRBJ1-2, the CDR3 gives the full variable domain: DARVTQTPRHKVTEMGQEVTMRCQPILGHNTVFWYRQTMMQGLELLAYFRNRAPLDDSGMPKDRFSAEMPDATLATLKIQPSEPRDSAVYFCASGPPSTGSDYGYTFGSGTRLTVV.